This T cell receptor (beta chain) was observed in a study of blood T cells in healthy people across ages. Germline lookup yields CDR1 MNHEY and CDR2 SVGEGT. The ends lost 6 bases at V and 2 bases at J; junction bases unmatched: 4. The CDR3 is made up of 15 amino acids. Every donor contributed around 10 milliliters of peripheral blood by blood draw. This clonotype was found many times. Through a sample-barcoded 5' primer and a J-beta primer mix, a second PCR was run for roughly 6 to 12 cycles. The authors tagged each cDNA molecule using a template-switch adaptor with 12 random nucleotides. Each CDR3 protein is one row after TCRdb ran MiXCR on the 5' RACE reads. The repertoire includes about 540,000 distinct CDR3 sequences, about 24% of them detected once, and approximately 10% sits in the top ten. This same sample was also part of a study on T cells of mothers and their children. That source notes: Clones that were microchimeric and persistent were not detected among T cells.

This TCR was recovered from a boy between 10 and 17 years old in good health. V usage is TRBV6-2 or TRBV6-3 and J usage is TRBJ2-7, with 13 bases that match TRBD2. Sample: blood. CDR3 nucleotide sequence: TGTGCCAGCAGCCATGGACTAGCGGGGGCCTACGAGCAGTACTTC. Protein product: CASSHGLAGAYEQYF.